Described below is a single TCR beta chain sequence and its context. The germline gene is not matched at one end of the junction; a read error may be the cause. The data originate from a study of T cells in Graves' hyperthyroidism and ophthalmopathy. CDR3 size: 13 residues. Germline assignment: CDR1 MDHEN and CDR2 SYDVKM. TCR beta CDR3 regions were amplified from RNA transcripts. The primer set for the first-round RT-PCR of the TCR CDR3 was HTBI. TCRdb reanalysed the multiplex PCR reads using MiXCR and keeps one entry per CDR3 protein. The data show around 520,000 distinct CDR3 sequences, around 22% seen once.

This TCR was sampled from a woman aged 25 to 45 with Graves' ophthalmopathy. Sequences were obtained from blood. The chain uses TRBV28 and TRBJ1-1; D is unclear. This CDR3 reads CASSLGLGTEASF. Here the CDR3 DNA reads TGTGCCAGCAGTTTGGGGTTAGGCACTGAAGCTTCCTTT.